Listed below are T cell receptor beta chains from one sample, sequenced in a study of control samples from healthy donors and cancer patients. Sequencing used immunoSEQ multiplex PCR; TCRdb keeps in-frame clones, though not all of them. The table includes some 100,000 clones, about 86% detected once. Source material: blood. These receptors were collected from a woman in her fifties or sixties in good health. CDR3s include the opening cysteine and the closing phenylalanine or tryptophan. Fields, in order: clone size, V gene, J gene, D gene, CDR3 protein, CDR3 DNA. A D gene is named only where the DNA matches it firmly. Some rows have no size entry. The others give once, few or many, or a class for an expanded clone.

.,TRBV6-5,TRBJ2-7,TRBD2,CASRVATSGAWEQYF,TGTGCCAGCAGAGTCGCGACTAGCGGCGCCTGGGAGCAGTACTTC
.,TRBV4-3,TRBJ2-5,.,CASSQGRYQETQYF,TGCGCCAGCAGCCAAGGGAGGTACCAAGAGACCCAGTACTTC
.,TRBV28,TRBJ2-7,TRBD2,CASSLTSGGSPDEQYF,TGTGCCAGCAGTTTGACGTCGGGAGGTAGCCCCGACGAGCAGTACTTC
.,TRBV15,TRBJ2-7,TRBD1,CATSREGQGYEQYF,TGTGCCACCAGCAGAGAAGGACAGGGCTACGAGCAGTACTTC
.,TRBV13,TRBJ2-7,TRBD2,CASREERGGHYEQYF,TGTGCCAGCAGGGAAGAGCGGGGGGGCCATTACGAGCAGTACTTC
.,TRBV2,TRBJ2-3,TRBD1,CASSGSSGRTGDTDTQYF,TGTGCCAGCAGTGGATCTTCAGGCAGGACAGGGGATACAGATACGCAGTATTTT
once,TRBV5-1,TRBJ2-1,TRBD2,CASGLAGAHEQFF,TGCGCCAGCGGACTAGCGGGGGCCCATGAGCAGTTCTTC
.,TRBV7-9,TRBJ2-7,.,CASSRGFRDKGREQYF,TGTGCCAGCAGCCGGGGTTTTCGTGATAAGGGGAGAGAGCAGTACTTC
.,TRBV7-8,TRBJ1-5,TRBD1,CASSQQGRGNQQPQHF,TGTGCCAGCAGCCAACAGGGGAGAGGCAATCAGCAGCCCCAGCATTTT
.,TRBV7-2,TRBJ2-3,.,CASSWAGTDTQYF,TGTGCCAGCTCCTGGGCGGGAACAGATACGCAGTATTTT
.,TRBV10-3,TRBJ2-3,.,CAISELDTTSTDTQYF,TGTGCCATCAGCGAACTGGACACCACTAGCACAGATACGCAGTATTTT
few,TRBV15,TRBJ2-2,TRBD2,CATSRRLAGGTGELFF,TGTGCCACCAGCCGAAGACTAGCGGGAGGTACCGGGGAGCTGTTTTTT
.,TRBV5-1,TRBJ1-5,.,CASSLDGRQPQHF,TGCGCCAGCAGCTTGGATGGGCGGCAGCCCCAGCATTTT
.,TRBV7-3,TRBJ1-4,.,CASSYDAGVNEKLFF,TGTGCCAGCAGCTACGACGCAGGAGTAAATGAAAAACTGTTTTTT
.,TRBV12-3/TRBV12-4,TRBJ2-2,.,CASSLGRAGELFF,TGTGCCAGCAGCCTAGGTAGGGCCGGGGAGCTGTTTTTT
once,TRBV2,TRBJ1-2,TRBD1,CASKNRGDPDYGYTF,TGTGCCAGCAAAAACAGGGGTGACCCGGACTATGGCTACACCTTC
.,TRBV28,TRBJ1-2,.,CASSSMLHYGYTF,TGTGCCAGCAGTTCCATGCTCCACTATGGCTACACCTTC
.,TRBV12-3/TRBV12-4,TRBJ1-6,.,CASSLAYNSPLHF,TGTGCCAGCAGTTTGGCCTATAATTCACCCCTCCACTTT
.,TRBV11-2,TRBJ1-3,TRBD1,CASRHWGQGAGGNTIYF,TGTGCCAGCAGACACTGGGGACAGGGGGCTGGTGGAAACACCATATATTTT
.,TRBV3-1/TRBV3-2,TRBJ1-3,TRBD1,CASSALGRGLGNTIYF,TGTGCCAGCAGCGCCCTGGGAAGGGGGCTCGGAAACACCATATATTTT
once,TRBV28,TRBJ2-2,TRBD2,CASSAGGAGGELFF,TGTGCCAGCAGTGCGGGGGGTGCAGGAGGGGAGCTGTTTTTT
.,TRBV5-1,TRBJ2-5,.,CASSFDRSQETQYF,TGCGCCAGCAGCTTCGACAGGAGCCAAGAGACCCAGTACTTC
.,TRBV12-3/TRBV12-4,TRBJ2-3,.,CASSPEDTQYF,TGTGCCAGCAGTCCAGAAGATACGCAGTATTTT
.,TRBV12-3/TRBV12-4,TRBJ2-5,.,CASGLYGTQYF,TGTGCCAGCGGCCTATACGGGACCCAGTACTTC
.,TRBV28,TRBJ1-2,.,CASSSGTPRDYTF,TGTGCCAGCAGTTCCGGGACCCCGAGGGACTACACCTTC
.,TRBV7-9,TRBJ2-1,.,CASSPSSLRNEQFF,TGTGCCAGCAGCCCCTCGTCACTCCGAAATGAGCAGTTCTTC
.,TRBV25-1,TRBJ1-5,.,CASSAGVGGEDNQPQHF,TGTGCCAGCAGTGCAGGGGTTGGAGGGGAGGACAATCAGCCCCAGCATTTT
.,TRBV11-1,TRBJ2-3,TRBD2,CASSYSGARTDTQYF,TGTGCCAGCAGTTATAGCGGGGCCCGCACAGATACGCAGTATTTT
once,TRBV28,TRBJ1-5,.,CASSSIQGSSNQPQHF,TGTGCCAGCAGTTCAATACAGGGTAGTTCAAATCAGCCCCAGCATTTT
.,TRBV7-2,TRBJ2-7,.,CASSLVRGAGAKEQYF,TGTGCCAGCAGCTTAGTCCGGGGGGCCGGAGCAAAAGAGCAGTACTTC
.,TRBV28,TRBJ1-2,.,CASKSPGEDYGYTF,TGTGCCAGCAAGAGCCCGGGGGAGGACTATGGCTACACCTTC
once,TRBV12-3/TRBV12-4,TRBJ1-2,.,CASRSTREAPYTF,TGTGCCAGCAGATCGACGAGGGAGGCCCCCTACACCTTC
.,TRBV5-4,TRBJ1-1,.,CASRLGFNTEAFF,TGTGCCAGCAGATTGGGATTTAACACTGAAGCTTTCTTT
.,TRBV7-8,TRBJ1-2,.,CASSFNREYGYTF,TGTGCCAGCAGTTTTAACAGGGAATATGGCTACACCTTC
.,TRBV19,TRBJ2-5,.,CATKGGRYQETQYF,TGTGCCACAAAGGGGGGCAGATACCAAGAGACCCAGTACTTC
.,TRBV5-8,TRBJ2-1,.,CASSSGQGGLDEQFF,TGTGCCAGCAGCTCCGGACAGGGAGGGTTAGATGAGCAGTTCTTC
few,TRBV6-6,TRBJ2-3,TRBD1,CASSRNRGPGQSTDTQYF,TGTGCCAGCAGTCGCAACCGGGGACCGGGACAGAGCACAGATACGCAGTATTTT
.,TRBV29-1,TRBJ2-7,.,CSVEVIGAFGVGQYF,TGCAGCGTTGAAGTAATCGGGGCCTTCGGTGTGGGGCAGTACTTC
once,TRBV5-5,TRBJ2-3,.,CASTPVVTDTQYF,TGTGCCAGCACCCCGGTGGTCACAGATACGCAGTATTTT
.,TRBV6-1,TRBJ1-2,.,CASSELVGSNYGYTF,TGTGCCAGCAGTGAATTGGTCGGTTCTAACTATGGCTACACCTTC
.,TRBV9,TRBJ1-1,.,CASSVGPGQMNTEAFF,TGTGCCAGCAGCGTAGGCCCGGGACAAATGAACACTGAAGCTTTCTTT
few,TRBV7-2,TRBJ2-6,.,CASSLASSGANVLTF,TGTGCCAGCAGCTTAGCGTCCTCTGGGGCCAACGTCCTGACTTTC